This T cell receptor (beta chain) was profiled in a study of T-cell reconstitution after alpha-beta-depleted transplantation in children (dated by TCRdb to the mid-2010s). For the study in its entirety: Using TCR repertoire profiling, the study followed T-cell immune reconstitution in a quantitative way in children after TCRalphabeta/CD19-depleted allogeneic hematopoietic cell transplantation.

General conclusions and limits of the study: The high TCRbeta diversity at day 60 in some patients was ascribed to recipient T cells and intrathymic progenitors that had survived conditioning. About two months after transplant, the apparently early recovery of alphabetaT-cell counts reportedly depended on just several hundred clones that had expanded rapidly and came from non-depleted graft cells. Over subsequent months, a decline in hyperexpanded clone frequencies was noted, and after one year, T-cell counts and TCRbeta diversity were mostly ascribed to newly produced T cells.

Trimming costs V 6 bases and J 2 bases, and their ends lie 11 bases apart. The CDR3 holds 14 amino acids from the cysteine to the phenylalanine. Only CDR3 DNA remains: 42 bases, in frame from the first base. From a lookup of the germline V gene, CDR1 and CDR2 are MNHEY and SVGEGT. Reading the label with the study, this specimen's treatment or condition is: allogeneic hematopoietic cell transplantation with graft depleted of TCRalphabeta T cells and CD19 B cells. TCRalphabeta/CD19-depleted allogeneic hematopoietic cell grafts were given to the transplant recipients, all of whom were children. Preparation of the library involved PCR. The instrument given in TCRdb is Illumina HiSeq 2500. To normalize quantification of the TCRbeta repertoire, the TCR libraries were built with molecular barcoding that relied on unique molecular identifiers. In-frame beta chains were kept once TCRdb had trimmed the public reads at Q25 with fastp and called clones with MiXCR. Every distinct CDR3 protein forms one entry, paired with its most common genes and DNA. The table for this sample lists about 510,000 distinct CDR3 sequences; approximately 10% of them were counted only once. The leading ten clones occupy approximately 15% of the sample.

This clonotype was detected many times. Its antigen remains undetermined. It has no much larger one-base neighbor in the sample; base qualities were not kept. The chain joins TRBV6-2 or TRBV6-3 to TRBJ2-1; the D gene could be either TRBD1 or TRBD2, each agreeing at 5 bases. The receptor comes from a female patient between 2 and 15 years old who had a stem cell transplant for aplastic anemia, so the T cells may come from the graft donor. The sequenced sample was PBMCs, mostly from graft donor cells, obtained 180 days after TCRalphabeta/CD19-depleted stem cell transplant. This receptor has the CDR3 CASRRDGTYNEQFF. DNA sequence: TGTGCCAGCAGACGGGACGGAACCTACAATGAGCAGTTCTTC.